The sequence of this T cell receptor beta chain was determined in a study of shared clonotypes between healthy human individuals (dated by TCRdb to 2020 to 2022). Study-level background: The cohort included three men and a couple of women between 18 and 49 years of age. To increase sequencing depth and limit assay-specific biases, TCR repertoire library preparation and sequencing were carried out by different laboratories using diverse techniques. To estimate repertoire size and how much clonotype sharing occurs between individuals, the study deeply sequenced the blood TCR repertoires of about five healthy adults. For each donor, CD4 naive and CD4 memory were each given three plates, CD8 naive was given two plates, and CD8 memory was given one plate. Between about 0.9 and 9 billion PBMCs per donor were obtained by leukapheresis.

Via the germline V gene, CDR1 is KGHSH and CDR2 LQKENI. The CDR3 has 15 amino acids, counting the end cysteine and phenylalanine. Only the CDR3 part of the read is kept: 45 bases, read in frame from the first base. Here V drops 3 bases and J drops 0 bases, and the junction holds 4 bases not matched to any gene. The donors were healthy, HIV-negative adults who had no recently reported acute infections or vaccinations. Every donor was a Caucasian adult living in Nashville, Tennessee, USA. CD4+ T cells were enriched through magnetic negative selection, after which naive cells were positively selected on CD45RA and the remaining negative fraction served as the memory subset. Blood was obtained by leukapheresis, after which PBMCs were separated by Ficoll-Histopaque density gradient centrifugation and cryopreserved in liquid nitrogen vapor phase. Purity and quantity of every magnetically sorted T cell population were checked by analytical flow cytometry. Genomic DNA was isolated from each sorted fraction and quantified by UV absorbance on a Nanodrop 2000c.

Regarding this clone: The clone's antigen remains unknown. No much larger clone exists at a distance of one base, and base qualities are not known. The sample contains more than one DNA sequence encoding this CDR3.

TCR CDR3 regions were amplified from genomic DNA by multiplex PCR using the deep immunoSEQ assay. Extracted genomic DNA from each cell subset was spread evenly across all wells of several immunoSEQ 96-well plates, with each plate serving as a replicate. Each replicate PCR for sorted subsets received about 180 ng genomic DNA, equal to 28,000 or so T cell genomes. Purified libraries were quantified with a Qubit 3.0 fluorometer, sized on a Bioanalyzer 2100, and re-quantified with the KAPA Library Quantification kit. Each immunoSEQ 96-well plate was sequenced on its own single-read 150-cycle Illumina NextSeq 550 flow cell. Per the original workflow: Because only junctional sequences without quality scores were contained in the immunoSEQ output, filtering matching that applied to full-length reads could not be performed. Sequences were annotated with PyIR, a Python wrapper for IgBLAST v1.9, and V/J genes and CDR3 were assigned using IMGT germline references. Reads were removed for weak V/J assignments (E-value above 1e-6), missing CDR3, stop codons, out-of-frame junctions, or ambiguous translated residues. V3J clonotypes were defined by identical inferred V gene, J gene, and CDR3 amino acid sequence. To compute the percentage overlap between repertoires, the number of shared unique clonotypes was divided by the size of the smaller repertoire. RTK rarefaction, the Chao1 estimator, and Recon v2.1 estimates of unobserved clonotypes were used to assess repertoire richness. For all TCRbeta clonotypes obtained by the gDNA method from a few donors, generation probabilities were computed with OLGA. Held by TCRdb, this immuneACCESS table contains in-frame sequences only and omits some clones. Under half of the omission traces to an unresolved V gene where checked; the cause of the rest is unknown. That table furnishes V, J and clone size, whereas the DNA furnished D and trimming. This sample comprises roughly 2.5 million clones, 85% to 95% of them detected only once. 0.11% to 0.15% of the sample goes to the ten largest clones.

The research as a whole found: Pairwise subsampling led to the expectation that sequencing depth would affect the degree of clonotype sharing among donors. Incomplete sequencing was indicated by rarefaction of sorted-subset datasets, despite the large sequencing depth. Sampling was restricted to blood, and TCR repertoires in tissue are likely to differ from TCR repertoires in blood. When several donors were compared, the shared fraction of clonotypes was about 5.2% for naive CD4, 3.5% to 4% for naive CD8, 2% to 2.5% for memory CD4, and 0.4% for memory CD8. The genetic and exposure-history diversity represented was limited by the small number of donors. Naive subsets generally had larger estimated clonotype richness than memory subsets. Compared with non-shared clonotypes, clonotypes shared by all four sorted-subset donors had higher generation probabilities.

The V gene is TRBV18 and the J gene is TRBJ2-7; TRBD1 aligns with 8 central bases. The TCR sequence derives from a man aged 18-30 years in good health. The material sequenced was naive CD4+ T cells sorted from blood. This specimen's cell subset or site label, per the study, means: CD45RA+ positively selected. The sequenced DNA: TGTGCCAGCTCACCGAGGACAGGGAGCTCCTACGAGCAGTACTTC. This yields the protein CASSPRTGSSYEQYF.